The 18 T cell receptor beta chains in this list originate from one sample, sequenced in a study of PD-L1 blockade in urothelial cancer. Only in-frame clones appear in the TCRdb table, and some are missing; sequencing was by immunoSEQ multiplex PCR. Among under 40,000 clones listed, more than 80% were seen once. Source: PBMCs, taken around atezolizumab (anti-PD-L1) treatment. All receptors derive from a man aged 70 or older with urothelial cancer.

This chain uses TRBV19 with TRBJ2-5; 10 nucleotides align to TRBD2. CDR1 and CDR2 (germline): LNHDA, SQIVND (reference sequence). This CDR3 is built from 13 residues. V lost 7 bases and J lost 9; bases outside the gene matches: 8. CDR3 coding DNA: TGTGCCAGTAAACCCTCCAGCGGGGGGGCCCAGTACTTC. Its translation: CASKPSSGGAQYF.

This chain links TRBV15 with TRBJ2-5; 7 bases line up with TRBD1. Trimming took 3 bases from V and 4 from J; bases not matched to a gene: 5. CDR3 length: 14 amino acids. The V gene's germline CDR1 is LNHNV and CDR2 YYDKDF (reference sequence). As DNA, the CDR3 is TGTGCCACCAGCAGGGATACAGGGGCAGAGACCCAGTACTTC. It codes for CATSRDTGAETQYF.

Only a few counts were recorded for this clone. The chain links TRBV9 to TRBJ2-1, with TRBD2 identical over 9 bases. The CDR3 is 17 residues long. The germline V gene has CDR1 SGDLS and CDR2 YYNGEE. Trimming took 3 bases from V and 4 from J; bases not matched to a gene: 11. In DNA, the CDR3 is TGTGCCAGCAGCGCGACTCGTCGGGCGGGAGGGTACAATGAGCAGTTCTTC. Its protein product is CASSATRRAGGYNEQFF.

As concerns this clone: The junction differs from germline at one of its ends, possibly a read error. Other DNA sequences in the sample encode the same CDR3. The chain recombines TRBV14 with TRBJ2-3; 11 bases fit TRBD2. The CDR3 runs to 18 residues. CDR1 SGHDN and CDR2 FVKESK come from the germline V gene. CDR3 residues: CASSQDWGLAGGPDTQYF. The CDR3 bases are TGTGCCAGCAGCCAAGATTGGGGCCTAGCGGGAGGACCAGATACGCAATATTTT.

This rearrangement joins TRBV4-2 to TRBJ2-1; tentative D call: TRBD2 (6 bases). The V gene's germline CDR1 is LGHNA and CDR2 YNFKEQ. The CDR3 spans 12 residues. Deletions cut 3 bases from V and 12 bases from J, with 12 bases between. The CDR3 nucleotides read TGTGCCAGCAGCCAGGAAGCGGGTCGGCAGTTCTTC. Encoded protein: CASSQEAGRQFF.

This clone was picked up one time. This chain links TRBV7-3 with TRBJ2-3, with TRBD2 matching over 9 bases. Germline CDR1 is SGHTA and CDR2 is FQGTGA. Unmatched junction bases numbered 1, after V lost 3 bases and J lost 0 bases. CDR3 length: 15 amino acids. The CDR3: CASSFTSGSTDTQYF. The CDR3 region has the DNA TGTGCCAGCAGCTTCACTAGCGGGAGCACAGATACGCAGTATTTT.

The rearrangement links TRBV10-3 to TRBJ2-7, with D tentatively TRBD1 (9 bases). The germline CDR1 and CDR2 sequences are ENHRY and SYGVKD. This CDR3 is 14 amino acids long. V was shortened by 10 bases and J by 6 bases, with 22 bases between the two germline ends. Here the CDR3 reads CATRGGQGVFEQYF. The CDR3 bases are TGTGCCACCCGGGGGGGACAGGGTGTATTCGAGCAGTACTTC.

This chain connects TRBV4-1 to TRBJ1-5; TRBD1 matches at 8 bases. The CDR3 has 17 amino acids. V trimming: 1 base; J trimming: 4 bases; junction bases outside the gene matches: 9. CDR1 is MGHRA, CDR2 YSYEKL, per germline. CDR3 in DNA: TGCGCCAGCAGCCAAGGCGACAGGGGACTATGGAATCAGCCCCAGCATTTT. Residues: CASSQGDRGLWNQPQHF.

In this sample, this clone turned up once. This chain links TRBV5-5 with TRBJ1-3; tentatively, D is TRBD1 (6 bases). The germline gives CDR1 SGHKS, CDR2 YYEKEE (reference sequence). Trimming took off 0 bases at V and 0 bases at J, with 10 bases between the two ends. This CDR3 is built from 16 residues. Here the CDR3 DNA reads TGTGCCAGCAGCTTGGCCGCAGGGGACTCTGGAAACACCATATATTTT. Protein: CASSLAAGDSGNTIYF.

This chain links TRBV5-1 with TRBJ2-7, with 11 bases that match TRBD2. The CDR3 contains 15 residues. J lost 3 bases, V lost 3 bases, and 5 bases had no gene match. CDR1 SGHRS and CDR2 YFSETQ come from the germline V gene. The CDR3 reads CASSSSGTSGYEQYF. The CDR3 DNA reads TGCGCCAGCAGCTCGTCAGGGACTAGCGGCTACGAGCAGTACTTC.

V and J are TRBV10-3 and TRBJ1-4; D is ambiguous. This CDR3 is built from 13 residues. Trimming took 8 bases from V and 11 from J, leaving 18 bases between them. The germline gives CDR1 ENHRY, CDR2 SYGVKD. The CDR3 is CAIPRSGGRKLFF. For the CDR3, the DNA is TGTGCCATCCCTAGGTCGGGAGGGCGGAAACTGTTTTTT.

This clone came up once. The CDR3, as DNA: TGTGCCAGGGTACCGGAGAGTCAAAGGCCGGAGTACTTC. It translates to CARVPESQRPEYF. The rearrangement links TRBV27 to TRBJ2-7; D gene unclear. The CDR3 is made up of 13 amino acids. Trimming removed 9 bases at V and 11 bases at J, with 23 bases between. The germline CDR1 and CDR2 sequences are MNHEY and SMNVEV (reference sequence).

The chain combines TRBV28 with TRBJ2-5; 12 bases fit TRBD2. The junction had 3 bases not matched to a gene; V was cut back by 3 bases and J by 1 base. Germline V gene sequence: CDR1 MDHEN, CDR2 SYDVKM. This CDR3 has 16 amino acids. The CDR3 loop reads CASSFGTSGPQETQYF. The CDR3 DNA follows: TGTGCCAGCAGTTTCGGGACTAGCGGGCCCCAAGAGACCCAGTACTTC.

J is TRBJ2-1 and V is TRBV7-9, with TRBD1 matching over 10 bases. This CDR3 spans 14 amino acids. Germline-derived CDR1 and CDR2 are SEHNR and FQNEAQ (reference sequence). After removal of 5 bases from V and 9 bases from J, the junction contained 7 bases not matched to a gene. CDR3 in DNA: TGTGCCAGCAGCCCCATGGACAGGGGGTTTGAGCAGTTCTTC. It yields the protein CASSPMDRGFEQFF.

The V call is TRBV5-1, the J call TRBJ1-1; possibly TRBD1 for D (6 bases). Germline CDR1 and CDR2: SGHRS and YFSETQ. Trimming took off 3 bases at V and 4 bases at J, with 10 bases between the two ends. The CDR3 is 13 amino acids. The CDR3 DNA follows: TGCGCCAGCAGCTGGGGGACAAGCACTGAAGCTTTCTTT. Its translation: CASSWGTSTEAFF.

Of note for this clone: The same CDR3 can be traced to other DNA sequences in this sample. The rearrangement uses TRBV9 and TRBJ2-1; D not certain. The germline gives CDR1 SGDLS, CDR2 YYNGEE. Deletions cut 0 bases from V and 3 bases from J, with 4 bases between. The CDR3 extends over 13 amino acids. CDR3 coding DNA: TGTGCCAGCAGCGTAGGCAGCTACAATGAGCAGTTCTTC. Amino acid sequence: CASSVGSYNEQFF.

The chain employs TRBV6-6 and TRBJ2-4, with TRBD2 matching 12 bases. Germline V gene lookup returns CDR1 MNHNY and CDR2 SVGAGI (reference sequence). Trimming took 8 bases from V and 0 from J; bases not matched to a gene: 5. The CDR3 totals 16 residues. The CDR3 is CASLGLAGRAKNIQYF. The DNA for the CDR3 is TGTGCCAGCCTAGGACTAGCGGGAAGAGCCAAAAACATTCAGTACTTC.

CDR3: CASSLMGVANVLTF. The CDR3 bases are TGTGCCAGCAGTTTAATGGGAGTGGCCAACGTCCTGACTTTC. V and J are TRBV28 and TRBJ2-6, with a possible D match to TRBD2 (5 bases). There are 14 residues in the CDR3. V lost 2 bases, J lost 6 bases, and 8 bases lay in between. The V gene's germline CDR1 is MDHEN and CDR2 SYDVKM.